The clone carrying this TCR beta chain has just one count. These data originate in a study of blood T cell repertoires in COVID-19. Across the study: Some COVID-19 samples were acute and others convalescent; all came from the United States, Italy and Spain. PBMCs, B-cell-depleted T cells, or T cells were the source of the cDNA or gDNA that made up the material.

Recruited during active infection, patients (from Seattle) were subsequently followed longitudinally. Using immunoSEQ multiplex PCR, the repertoire was profiled, and TCRdb retains in-frame clones only, with some absent. In the table there are nearly 95,000 clones, about 74% of which are singletons. With 0 bases removed from V and 0 bases from J, the gap between germline ends came to 12 bases. Germline V gene sequence: CDR1 KGHSH, CDR2 LQKENI. The CDR3 totals 17 residues. Sequenced input: peripheral blood. This clonotype was obtained from a man between 65 and 85 years old with COVID-19, enrolled during active disease. The genes are TRBV18 and TRBJ2-1; the D gene is possibly TRBD2 (5 bases). In DNA, the CDR3 is TGTGCCAGCTCACCACCCCTAGCCGGTAGCTCCTACAATGAGCAGTTCTTC. Its protein product is CASSPPLAGSSYNEQFF.